The 17 T cell receptor beta chains given below trace back to one sample, sequenced in a study of breast tumors, draining lymph nodes, adjacent tissues. TCRdb analysed the multiplex PCR reads with MiXCR anew, one entry per CDR3 protein. The table includes approximately 40,000 distinct CDR3 sequences, roughly 36% detected once. The specimen was breast tumor tissue. These TCRs come from a female donor with breast cancer. Some clones in this sample may be carry-over from other donors' samples.

This clonotype was seen more than once but under ten times. The chain employs TRBV11-2 and TRBJ1-6, with D perhaps matching TRBD1 (5 bases). In germline, CDR1 is SGHAT, CDR2 FQNNGV. The CDR3 is made up of 13 amino acids. The V end lost 2 bases, the J end lost 10 bases, and 9 bases lay between the germline ends. The CDR3 spells CASSLPGESPLHF. The DNA of the CDR3 is TGTGCCAGCAGCTTACCGGGGGAATCACCCCTCCACTTT.

This clonotype occurred many times. The gene calls are TRBV25-1 and TRBJ2-3, with 13 bases that match TRBD2. CDR3 length: 17 amino acids. Germline V lookup: CDR1 MGHDK, CDR2 SYGVNS. V trimming: 7 bases; J trimming: 0 bases; junction bases outside the gene matches: 7. CDR3 DNA: TGTGCCAGCAACCCTCCGGGACTAGCGGGAAGCACAGATACGCAGTATTTT. Its protein product is CASNPPGLAGSTDTQYF.

Notes on this clonotype: One junction end disagrees with the germline gene, perhaps due to a read error. The V and J genes are TRBV3-1 and TRBJ1-6; unclear D gene. This CDR3 has 16 amino acids. The germline V gene has CDR1 LGHDT and CDR2 YNNKEL (reference sequence). The CDR3 region has the DNA TGTGCCAGCAGCCAAGTGGTGAGCTCCTATAATTCGCCCCTCCACTTT. Its translation is CASSQVVSSYNSPLHF.

The V gene is TRBV5-1, the J gene TRBJ2-3; 9 bases line up with TRBD2. V lost 0 bases, J lost 6 bases, and 5 bases stayed unmatched. CDR3 size: 15 residues. Germline lookup yields CDR1 SGHRS and CDR2 YFSETQ. Written as DNA, the CDR3 is TGCGCCAGCAGCTTGGCAGTAGCGGGAGTCGATACGCAGTATTTT. Protein sequence: CASSLAVAGVDTQYF.

This clonotype came up many times. The V call is TRBV7-8, the J call TRBJ1-6; possible D gene TRBD1, 5 bases. CDR3 size: 18 residues. Germline CDR1 and CDR2: SGHVS and FQNEAQ. V gave up 0 bases and J gave up 0 bases, with 12 bases separating them. In DNA, the CDR3 is TGTGCCAGCAGCTTAGCACGGCAGGGAAGCTCCTATAATTCACCCCTCCACTTT. Protein sequence: CASSLARQGSSYNSPLHF. The full variable domain, completed using reference TRBV7-8 and TRBJ1-6, is GAGVSQSPRYKVAKRGQDVALRCDPISGHVSLFWYQQALGQGPEFLTYFQNEAQLDKSGLPSDRFFAERPEGSVSTLKIQRTQQEDSAVYLCASSLARQGSSYNSPLHFGNGTRLTVT.

This clonotype qualifies as medium-sized (0.01 to 0.1%). The genes are TRBV29-1 and TRBJ2-7, with TRBD2 matching over 10 bases. The CDR3 sequence is 15 residues long. Trimming at V came to 2 bases and at J to 0 bases, leaving 4 bases not matched to a gene. CDR1 SQVTM and CDR2 ANQGSEA come from the germline V gene. The CDR3 loop is CSVERASGSSYEQYF. CDR3 DNA: TGCAGCGTTGAAAGGGCTAGCGGGAGCTCCTACGAGCAGTACTTC.

In its sample, this clonotype was seen many times. The genes are TRBV12-3 or TRBV12-4 and TRBJ2-1, with 11 bases lining up with TRBD2. V lost 3 bases, J lost 7 bases, and 14 bases stayed unmatched. This CDR3 contains 18 residues. CDR3 in amino acids: CASSFFRGSSGRKNEQFF. The CDR3 nucleotides are TGTGCCAGCAGTTTTTTCAGGGGGTCTAGCGGGAGGAAAAATGAGCAGTTCTTC.

This clonotype was seen ten or more times. This rearrangement joins TRBV20-1 to TRBJ1-5, with D unclear. Germline V lookup: CDR1 DFQATT, CDR2 SNEGSKA (reference sequence). CDR3 length: 12 residues. V lost 6 bases to trimming and J lost 0 bases, with 6 bases between them. CDR3 bases: TGCAGTGCAGCGTATAGCAATCAGCCCCAGCATTTT. Its protein product is CSAAYSNQPQHF.

This rearrangement joins TRBV7-9 to TRBJ2-5; D is unclear. V was shortened by 4 bases and J by 5 bases, with 11 bases between the two germline ends. CDR3 length equals 13 residues. Germline lookup yields CDR1 SEHNR and CDR2 FQNEAQ (reference sequence). Here the CDR3 DNA reads TGTGCCAGCAGCTATCGGTCCGAGGAGACCCAGTACTTC. Translating gives CASSYRSEETQYF.

At least ten counts were recorded for this clonotype. The V gene is TRBV10-2, the J gene TRBJ1-4; D is ambiguous. Per germline, CDR1 WSHSY and CDR2 SAAADI. CDR3 size: 13 residues. V was shortened by 11 bases and J by 7 bases, with 17 bases between the two germline ends. The chain's CDR3 is CAPRKVRTEKLFF. For the CDR3, the DNA is TGCGCCCCCCGCAAGGTGCGTACTGAAAAACTGTTTTTT.

This chain links TRBV12-5 with TRBJ2-7, with a tentative D call TRBD2 (5 bases). The germline V gene encodes CDR1 LGHNT and CDR2 FRNRAP. This CDR3 has 13 residues. V was shortened by 7 bases and J by 1 base, with 11 bases between the two germline ends. The CDR3 loop reads CASARGLSYEQYF. CDR3 nucleotides: TGTGCTAGTGCCCGAGGGCTTTCCTACGAGCAGTACTTC.

This rearrangement joins TRBV18 to TRBJ2-5, with TRBD2 matching over 8 bases. The CDR3 runs to 15 residues. Germline V gene data show CDR1 as KGHSH and CDR2 as LQKENI. V was clipped by 4 bases and J by 2 bases; unmatched bases: 6. The CDR3: CASSRDSGRQETQYF. In nucleotides, the CDR3 is TGTGCCAGCTCACGTGACAGCGGGAGACAAGAGACCCAGTACTTC.

The rearrangement links TRBV20-1 to TRBJ1-4, with D hard to call. Germline V CDR1 and CDR2: DFQATT, SNEGSKA (reference sequence). Trimming left V 0 bases short and J 8 bases short, with 7 bases between. The CDR3 has 12 residues. CDR3 amino acids: CSARDLGEKLFF. DNA for the CDR3: TGCAGTGCTAGAGATTTAGGGGAAAAACTGTTTTTT.

Note on this clonotype: This may be a read error: a much more frequent sequence differs by one nucleotide. This chain links TRBV19 with TRBJ2-7, with D perhaps TRBD1 or TRBD2 (6 bases each). Trimming left V 3 bases short and J 5 bases short, with 20 bases between. Germline CDR1 reads LNHDA; CDR2 reads SQIVND (reference sequence). The CDR3 extends over 16 amino acids. In nucleotides, the CDR3 is TGTGCCAGTAGTATTGGGGGTGGAGGGGGAGGAAACGAGCAGTACTTC. Translation: CASSIGGGGGGNEQYF.

The rearrangement uses TRBV2 and TRBJ2-1; TRBD2 aligns across 7 bases. Germline V lookup: CDR1 SNHLY, CDR2 FYNNEI. J lost 9 bases, V lost 1 base, and 3 bases had no gene match. There are 13 residues in the CDR3. The CDR3 region has the DNA TGTGCCAGCAGTGAAGGGTGGGGGGGTGAGCAGTTCTTC. Protein: CASSEGWGGEQFF.

This clonotype was found many times. The chain combines TRBV11-3 with TRBJ2-1, with D possibly TRBD2 on 5 matching bases. The CDR3 spans 13 residues. Germline values: CDR1 SGHNT, CDR2 YENEEA. Trimming pared 4 bases from V and 8 bases from J, leaving 12 bases between. CDR3: CASSSPFGDEQFF. In nucleotides, the CDR3 is TGTGCCAGCAGCTCCCCCTTCGGGGATGAGCAGTTCTTC.

This clonotype is judged medium-sized. The CDR3 DNA reads as TGTGCCAGCAGCTTCCCGCAGGGGAATGAGCAGTTCTTC. Its translation is CASSFPQGNEQFF. The V and J genes are TRBV7-9 and TRBJ2-1, with a tentative D call TRBD1 (6 bases). Per the germline V gene, CDR1 is SEHNR and CDR2 is FQNEAQ (reference sequence). Trimming took 3 bases from V and 7 from J, leaving 10 bases between them. The CDR3 spans 13 residues. Full variable domain (missing parts from reference TRBV7-9 and TRBJ2-1): DTGVSQNPRHKITKRGQNVTFRCDPISEHNRLYWYRQTLGQGPEFLTYFQNEAQLEKSRLLSDRFSAERPKGSFSTLEIQRTEQGDSAMYLCASSFPQGNEQFFGPGTRLTVL.